Listed below are T cell receptor beta chains from one sample, sequenced in a study of blood T cell repertoires in COVID-19. The assay was immunoSEQ multiplex PCR, and TCRdb's table has in-frame clones only and misses some. The sample holds about 270,000 clones, around 90% seen once. The sample was peripheral blood. Every receptor here comes from a person aged 18 to 30 with COVID-19, enrolled during active disease. CDR3s include the opening cysteine and the closing phenylalanine or tryptophan. D genes are given only for firm matches. Rows give clone size only sometimes, using once, few, many, or a class for an expanded clone.

CDR3aa	CDR3nt	abundance	j_gene	d_gene	v_gene
CASSLGGAGGHNEQFF	TGTGCCAGCAGCTTGGGGGGAGCGGGAGGGCACAATGAGCAGTTCTTC	few	TRBJ2-1	TRBD2	TRBV5-4
CASSWTNEKLFF	TGTGCCAGCAGCTGGACAAATGAAAAACTGTTTTTT	.	TRBJ1-4	.	TRBV5-5
CASTPLPESPLHF	TGTGCCAGCACACCCTTGCCGGAGTCACCCCTCCACTTT	.	TRBJ1-6	.	TRBV12-3/TRBV12-4
CASSAPGTSGSLEQFF	TGTGCCAGCAGCGCTCCCGGGACTAGCGGGAGCCTTGAGCAGTTCTTC	.	TRBJ2-1	TRBD2	TRBV9
CASSDPLLDRGTDTQYF	TGTGCCAGCAGTGACCCTCTACTAGATAGGGGCACAGATACGCAGTATTTT	.	TRBJ2-3	.	TRBV2
CASSLRDGEQFF	TGTGCCAGCAGCTTACGGGATGGCGAGCAGTTCTTC	.	TRBJ2-1	.	TRBV7-9
CASSQEWTGLGIQYF	TGTGCCAGCAGCCAGGAATGGACAGGGTTGGGCATTCAGTACTTC	.	TRBJ2-4	TRBD1	TRBV4-2
CASRYRRGNYNEQFF	TGTGCCAGTAGATATCGGAGAGGTAACTACAATGAGCAGTTCTTC	.	TRBJ2-1	.	TRBV19
CASSLFGGCHTEAFF	TGTGCCAGCAGCCTCTTCGGAGGGTGTCACACTGAAGCTTTCTTT	.	TRBJ1-1	.	TRBV3-1/TRBV3-2
CASSQDLVGSSTDTQYF	TGCGCCAGCAGCCAAGATCTTGTCGGGAGCAGCACAGATACGCAGTATTTT	.	TRBJ2-3	.	TRBV4-3
CASSPIPAGAVRQDNEQFF	TGTGCCAGCAGTCCTATCCCAGCGGGAGCAGTAAGACAAGACAATGAGCAGTTCTTC	.	TRBJ2-1	TRBD2	TRBV27
CASSSGTGAGTGELFF	TGCGCCAGCAGCTCGGGGACAGGGGCGGGAACCGGGGAGCTGTTTTTT	.	TRBJ2-2	TRBD1	TRBV5-1
CASSRQANYEQYF	TGTGCCAGCAGCCGACAGGCCAACTACGAGCAGTACTTC	.	TRBJ2-7	.	TRBV11-1
CASSPSGGGRNYEQYF	TGTGCCAGCAGCCCCTCTGGGGGGGGCAGAAACTACGAGCAGTACTTC	.	TRBJ2-7	.	TRBV12-1
CASSPGLAGARTQYF	TGTGCCAGCAGCCCGGGACTAGCGGGAGCCCGGACCCAGTACTTC	.	TRBJ2-5	TRBD2	TRBV7-9
CASSQESGTDTQYF	TGCGCCAGCAGCCAAGAGTCGGGGACAGATACGCAGTATTTT	.	TRBJ2-3	.	TRBV4-3
CASSDIYLAGPQGSSYNEQFF	TGTGCCAGCAGTGACATATATCTAGCGGGCCCGCAAGGAAGCTCCTACAATGAGCAGTTCTTC	.	TRBJ2-1	TRBD2	TRBV2
CATSRVGQGVRAFF	TGTGCCACCAGCAGAGTTGGACAGGGTGTTCGGGCTTTCTTT	.	TRBJ1-1	TRBD1	TRBV15
CASSYRGQSQPQHF	TGTGCCAGCAGCTACAGGGGGCAGAGTCAGCCCCAGCATTTT	.	TRBJ1-5	TRBD1	TRBV6-6
CASSQESGFVSEQYF	TGCGCCAGCAGCCAAGAGTCCGGGTTTGTGAGCGAGCAGTACTTC	.	TRBJ2-7	.	TRBV4-1
CASRGLMNTEAFF	TGCGCCAGCCGCGGGCTTATGAACACTGAAGCTTTCTTT	.	TRBJ1-1	.	TRBV4-1
CSAGQGYTF	TGCAGCGCAGGACAGGGCTACACCTTC	.	TRBJ1-2	.	TRBV29-1
CASSRDRGQRGYTF	TGTGCCAGCAGTCGGGACAGGGGGCAACGAGGCTACACCTTC	.	TRBJ1-2	TRBD1	TRBV5-6
CASRGAFSYSPLHF	TGTGCCAGCAGAGGAGCATTCTCCTATTCACCCCTCCACTTT	.	TRBJ1-6	.	TRBV27
CASSQDSDRVVGELFF	TGTGCCAGCAGCCAAGACTCGGACAGGGTCGTCGGGGAGCTGTTTTTT	few	TRBJ2-2	TRBD1	TRBV4-2
CASSLGGADTGELFF	TGTGCCAGCAGTTTGGGGGGAGCCGACACCGGGGAGCTGTTTTTT	once	TRBJ2-2	.	TRBV28
CASSLGGLGEQYF	TGTGCCAGCTCCCTAGGGGGCTTGGGCGAGCAGTACTTC	.	TRBJ2-7	TRBD1	TRBV18
CASSQVAGDGEQFF	TGTGCCAGCAGCCAAGTAGCGGGAGACGGTGAGCAGTTCTTC	.	TRBJ2-1	TRBD2	TRBV3-1/TRBV3-2
CASSFTWLGPNVLTF	TGCGCCAGCAGCTTTACTTGGCTGGGCCCCAACGTCCTGACTTTC	.	TRBJ2-6	.	TRBV5-1
CASSLRAPGDTQYF	TGTGCCAGCAGCCTCCGGGCCCCGGGGGATACGCAGTATTTT	.	TRBJ2-3	.	TRBV14
CASSQSGRGARNTEAFF	TGTGCCAGCAGCCAGAGTGGAAGAGGCGCGAGGAACACTGAAGCTTTCTTT	.	TRBJ1-1	.	TRBV3-1/TRBV3-2
CASSPGAGVGTDTQYF	TGTGCCAGCAGCCCCGGGGCGGGAGTCGGAACAGATACGCAGTATTTT	once	TRBJ2-3	TRBD2	TRBV4-2
CASSKRWTTHSPLHF	TGTGCCAGCAGCAAACGATGGACAACGCATTCACCCCTCCACTTT	.	TRBJ1-6	.	TRBV21-1
CASSPWTGDTGELFF	TGTGCCAGCAGTCCCTGGACAGGCGACACCGGGGAGCTGTTTTTT	.	TRBJ2-2	TRBD1	TRBV28
CASSSWTVNTGELFF	TGTGCCAGCAGCTCCTGGACAGTAAACACCGGGGAGCTGTTTTTT	few	TRBJ2-2	.	TRBV7-9
CASSIRDEQFF	TGTGCCAGTAGTATCAGGGATGAGCAGTTCTTC	once	TRBJ2-1	.	TRBV19
CASSSHGLDTEAFF	TGTGCCAGCAGTTCCCACGGACTCGACACTGAAGCTTTCTTT	.	TRBJ1-1	.	TRBV6-2/TRBV6-3
CASSISGGSNQPQHF	TGTGCCAGTAGTATATCAGGAGGGTCCAATCAGCCCCAGCATTTT	.	TRBJ1-5	.	TRBV19
CASSLQGDTDTQYF	TGTGCCAGCAGTTTGCAGGGGGACACAGATACGCAGTATTTT	.	TRBJ2-3	TRBD1	TRBV27
CASILSPGLVYEQFF	TGTGCCAGCATCCTAAGCCCGGGACTAGTATATGAGCAGTTCTTC	.	TRBJ2-1	TRBD2	TRBV7-2